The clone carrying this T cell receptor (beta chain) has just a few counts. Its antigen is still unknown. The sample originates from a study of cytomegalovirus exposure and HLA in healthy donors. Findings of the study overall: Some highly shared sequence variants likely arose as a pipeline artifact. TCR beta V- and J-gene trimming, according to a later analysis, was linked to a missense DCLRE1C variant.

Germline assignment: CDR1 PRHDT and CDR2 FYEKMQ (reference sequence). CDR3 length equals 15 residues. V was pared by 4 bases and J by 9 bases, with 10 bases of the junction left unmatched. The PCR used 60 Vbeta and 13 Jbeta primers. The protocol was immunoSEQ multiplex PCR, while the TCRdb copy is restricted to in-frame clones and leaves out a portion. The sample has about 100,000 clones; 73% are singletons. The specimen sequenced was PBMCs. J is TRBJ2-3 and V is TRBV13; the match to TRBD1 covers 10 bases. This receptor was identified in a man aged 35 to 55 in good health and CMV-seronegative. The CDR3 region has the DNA TGTGCCAGCAGCTCGGACAGGGGGGCACACAAGACGCAGTATTTT. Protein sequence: CASSSDRGAHKTQYF. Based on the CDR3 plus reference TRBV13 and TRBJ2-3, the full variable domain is AAGVIQSPRHLIKEKRETATLKCYPIPRHDTVYWYQQGPGQDPQFLISFYEKMQSDKGSIPDRFSAQQFSDYHSELNMSSLELGDSALYFCASSSDRGAHKTQYFGPGTRLTVL.